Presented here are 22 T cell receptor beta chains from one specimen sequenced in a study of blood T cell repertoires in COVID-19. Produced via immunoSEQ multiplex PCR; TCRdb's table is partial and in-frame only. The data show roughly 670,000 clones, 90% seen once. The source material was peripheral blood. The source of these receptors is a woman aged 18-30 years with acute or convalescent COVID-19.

CDR3 DNA: TGTGCCAGCAGCTTGCTGTTACCGGGCTCTGGAAACACCATATATTTT. Protein product: CASSLLLPGSGNTIYF. This sequence joins TRBV5-6 and TRBJ1-3; D gene ambiguous. The V end was cut by 1 base, the J end by 0 bases, with 11 bases between. Germline values: CDR1 SGHDT, CDR2 YYEEEE. CDR3 size: 16 residues.

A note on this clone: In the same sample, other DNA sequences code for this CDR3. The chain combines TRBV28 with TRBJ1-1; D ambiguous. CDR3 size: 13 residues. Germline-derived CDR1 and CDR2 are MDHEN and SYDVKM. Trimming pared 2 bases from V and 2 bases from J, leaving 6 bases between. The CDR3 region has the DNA TGTGCCAGCAGTTTAGAGGTCAACACTGAAGCTTTCTTT. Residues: CASSLEVNTEAFF. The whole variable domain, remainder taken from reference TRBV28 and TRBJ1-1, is DVKVTQSSRYLVKRTGEKVFLECVQDMDHENMFWYRQDPGLGLRLIYFSYDVKMKEKGDIPEGYSVSREKKERFSLILESASTNQTSMYLCASSLEVNTEAFFGQGTRLTVV.

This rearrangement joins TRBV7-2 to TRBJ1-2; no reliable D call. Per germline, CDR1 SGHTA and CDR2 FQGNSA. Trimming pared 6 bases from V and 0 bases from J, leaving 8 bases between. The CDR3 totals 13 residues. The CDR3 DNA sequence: TGTGCCAGCAGGCCAGTACCTAACTATGGCTACACCTTC. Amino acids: CASRPVPNYGYTF.

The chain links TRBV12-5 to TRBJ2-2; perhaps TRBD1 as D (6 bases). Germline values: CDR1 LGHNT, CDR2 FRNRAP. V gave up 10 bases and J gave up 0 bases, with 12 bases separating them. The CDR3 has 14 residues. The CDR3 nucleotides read TGTGCTACCTACAGGGATTCGAACACCGGGGAGCTGTTTTTT. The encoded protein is CATYRDSNTGELFF. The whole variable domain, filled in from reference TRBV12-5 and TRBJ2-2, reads DARVTQTPRHKVTEMGQEVTMRCQPILGHNTVFWYRQTMMQGLELLAYFRNRAPLDDSGMPKDRFSAEMPDATLATLKIQPSEPRDSAVYFCATYRDSNTGELFFGEGSRLTVL.

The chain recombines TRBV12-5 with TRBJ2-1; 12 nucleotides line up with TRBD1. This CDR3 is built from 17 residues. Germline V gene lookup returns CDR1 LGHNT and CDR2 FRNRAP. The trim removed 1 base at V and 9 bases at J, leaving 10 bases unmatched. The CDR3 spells CASGLGRDRGRLGEQFF. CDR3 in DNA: TGTGCTAGTGGTTTGGGGCGGGACAGGGGGCGGCTAGGTGAGCAGTTCTTC.

This chain's CDR3 is CASSGRDRAGYTF. CDR3 DNA: TGTGCCAGCAGCGGCCGGGACAGGGCTGGCTACACCTTC. This chain links TRBV21-1 with TRBJ1-2; the table assigns TRBD1, which was not confirmed against the DNA. TRBV21-1 is shown as a pseudogene. The CDR3 runs 13 residues.

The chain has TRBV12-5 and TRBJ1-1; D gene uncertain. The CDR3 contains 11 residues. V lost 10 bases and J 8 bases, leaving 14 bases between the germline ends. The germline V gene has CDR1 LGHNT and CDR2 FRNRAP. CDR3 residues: CATSLTGEAFF. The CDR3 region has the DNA TGTGCTACCTCTTTGACTGGGGAAGCTTTCTTT.

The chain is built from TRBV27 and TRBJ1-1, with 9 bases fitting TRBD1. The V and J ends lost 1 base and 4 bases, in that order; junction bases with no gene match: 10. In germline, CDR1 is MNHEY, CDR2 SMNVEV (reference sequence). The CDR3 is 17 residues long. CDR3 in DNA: TGTGCCAGCAGTTTATTACAGGGGGCGACCGGGATCACTGAAGCTTTCTTT. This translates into CASSLLQGATGITEAFF.

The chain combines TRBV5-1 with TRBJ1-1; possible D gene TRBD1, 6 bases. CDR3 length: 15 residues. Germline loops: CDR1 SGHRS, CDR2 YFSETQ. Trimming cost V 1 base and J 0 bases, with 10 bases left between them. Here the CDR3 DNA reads TGCGCCAGCAGCTTGCTTAGGGGGATGAACACTGAAGCTTTCTTT. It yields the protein CASSLLRGMNTEAFF.

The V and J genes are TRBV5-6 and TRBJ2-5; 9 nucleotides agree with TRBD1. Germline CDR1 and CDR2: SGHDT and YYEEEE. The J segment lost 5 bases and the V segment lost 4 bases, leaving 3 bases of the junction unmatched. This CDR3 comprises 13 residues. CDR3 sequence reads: CASSIQGAETQYF. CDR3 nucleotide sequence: TGTGCCAGCAGCATACAGGGGGCGGAGACCCAGTACTTC.

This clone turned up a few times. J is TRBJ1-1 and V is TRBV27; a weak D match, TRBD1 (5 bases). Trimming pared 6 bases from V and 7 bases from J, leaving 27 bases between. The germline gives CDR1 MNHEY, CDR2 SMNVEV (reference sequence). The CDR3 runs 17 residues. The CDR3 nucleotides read TGTGCCAGCAGCTGGAGGGGAGGCTTAAAGACCACAAATGAAGCTTTCTTT. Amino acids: CASSWRGGLKTTNEAFF.

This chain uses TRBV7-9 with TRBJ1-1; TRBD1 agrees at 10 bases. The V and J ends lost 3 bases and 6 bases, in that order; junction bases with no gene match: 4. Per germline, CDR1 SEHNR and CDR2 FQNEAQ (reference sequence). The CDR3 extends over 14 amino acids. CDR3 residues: CASSLGQGSAEAFF. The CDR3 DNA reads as TGTGCCAGCAGCTTGGGACAGGGGAGCGCTGAAGCTTTCTTT.

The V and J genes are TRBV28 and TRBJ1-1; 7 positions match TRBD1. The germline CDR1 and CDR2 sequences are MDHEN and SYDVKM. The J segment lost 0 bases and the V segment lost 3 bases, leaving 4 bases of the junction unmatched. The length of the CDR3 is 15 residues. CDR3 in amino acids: CASSLPGTVNTEAFF. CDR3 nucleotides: TGTGCCAGCAGTTTGCCTGGGACAGTGAACACTGAAGCTTTCTTT.

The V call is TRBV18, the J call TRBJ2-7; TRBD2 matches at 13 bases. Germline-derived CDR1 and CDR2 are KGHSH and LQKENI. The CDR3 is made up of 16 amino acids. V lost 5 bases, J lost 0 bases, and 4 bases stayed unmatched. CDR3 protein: CASSAGLAGVSYEQYF. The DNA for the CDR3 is TGTGCCAGCTCAGCCGGACTAGCGGGGGTCTCCTACGAGCAGTACTTC.

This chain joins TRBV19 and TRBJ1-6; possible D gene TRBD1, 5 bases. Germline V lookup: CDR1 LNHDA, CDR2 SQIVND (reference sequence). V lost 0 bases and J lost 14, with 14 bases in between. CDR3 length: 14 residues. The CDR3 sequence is CASSIDPRAGTLHF. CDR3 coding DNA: TGTGCCAGTAGTATAGATCCCCGGGCAGGGACCCTCCACTTT.

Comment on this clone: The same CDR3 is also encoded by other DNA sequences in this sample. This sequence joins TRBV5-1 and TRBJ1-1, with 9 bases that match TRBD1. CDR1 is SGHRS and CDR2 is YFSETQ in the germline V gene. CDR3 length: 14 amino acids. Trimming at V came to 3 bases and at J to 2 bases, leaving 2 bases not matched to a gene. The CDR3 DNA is TGCGCCAGCAGCTCGACAGGGGGAAACACTGAAGCTTTCTTT. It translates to CASSSTGGNTEAFF.

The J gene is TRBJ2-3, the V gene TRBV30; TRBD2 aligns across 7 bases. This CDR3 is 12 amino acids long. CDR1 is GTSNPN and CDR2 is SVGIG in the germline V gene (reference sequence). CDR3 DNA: TGTGCTTGCGGGAGACTCACAGATACGCAGTATTTT. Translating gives CACGRLTDTQYF.

The CDR3 nucleotides are TGTGCCAGCAGCGGGGCCGGGACAGGGGAAAACATTCAGTACTTC. The encoded protein is CASSGAGTGENIQYF. This rearrangement joins TRBV5-6 to TRBJ2-4; TRBD1 agrees at 10 bases. Germline-derived CDR1 and CDR2 are SGHDT and YYEEEE. J gave up 5 bases and V 4 bases, and 6 bases lay outside the gene matches. The CDR3 consists of 15 residues.

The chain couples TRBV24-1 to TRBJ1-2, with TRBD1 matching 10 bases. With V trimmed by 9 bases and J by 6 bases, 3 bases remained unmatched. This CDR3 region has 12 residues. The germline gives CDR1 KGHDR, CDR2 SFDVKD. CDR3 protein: CATSGTGDGYTF. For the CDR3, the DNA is TGTGCCACCTCCGGGACAGGGGATGGCTACACCTTC.

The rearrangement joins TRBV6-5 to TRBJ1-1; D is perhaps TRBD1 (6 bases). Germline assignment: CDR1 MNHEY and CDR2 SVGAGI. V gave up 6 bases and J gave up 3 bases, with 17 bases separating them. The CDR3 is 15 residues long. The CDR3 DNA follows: TGTGCCAGCAGCCAAGGGGCGGGGGCCTACACTGAAGCTTTCTTT. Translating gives CASSQGAGAYTEAFF.

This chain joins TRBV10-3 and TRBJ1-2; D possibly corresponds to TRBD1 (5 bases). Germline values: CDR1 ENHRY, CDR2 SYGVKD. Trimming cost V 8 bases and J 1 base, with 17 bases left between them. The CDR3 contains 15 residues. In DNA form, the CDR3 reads TGTGCCATCCCTATCCACAGGTACTTTAACTATGGCTACACCTTC. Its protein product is CAIPIHRYFNYGYTF.

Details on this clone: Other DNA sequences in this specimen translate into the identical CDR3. CDR3 sequence: CASSPRQGDTEAFF. The DNA of the CDR3 is TGTGCCAGCTCACCAAGGCAGGGGGACACTGAAGCTTTCTTT. The genes are TRBV18 and TRBJ1-1; 7 nucleotides line up with TRBD1. J gave up 3 bases and V 2 bases, and 3 bases lay outside the gene matches. CDR1 KGHSH and CDR2 LQKENI come from the germline V gene. This CDR3 contains 14 residues.